The 9 T cell receptor beta chains in this list originate from one sample, sequenced in a study of shared clonotypes between healthy human individuals. The assay was immunoSEQ multiplex PCR, and TCRdb's table has in-frame clones only and misses some. Altogether about 2.4 million clones are present, approximately 93% being singletons, with the ten largest covering 0.36%. The specimen was naive CD4+ T cells from PBMCs. Indicated subset: CD45RA+ positively selected. The receptors come from a man aged 18 to 29 in good health. Some clones in this sample may be carry-over from other donors' samples.

V usage is TRBV18 and J usage is TRBJ1-6; a possible D gene is TRBD1 (6 bases). Looked up from germline, CDR1 is KGHSH and CDR2 is LQKENI. The V gene lost 1 base and the J gene lost 6 bases, with 13 bases spanning the gap. The CDR3 extends over 16 amino acids. In nucleotides, the CDR3 is TGTGCCAGCTCACCACAAGGAAACAGGGTTAATTCACCCCTCCACTTT. Amino acid sequence: CASSPQGNRVNSPLHF.

This sequence joins TRBV5-1 and TRBJ2-3; TRBD1 aligns across 8 bases. CDR3 length equals 15 residues. Germline trimming cut 4 bases from V and 3 bases from J; bases unmatched to any gene: 7. Germline V lookup: CDR1 SGHRS, CDR2 YFSETQ. Here the CDR3 DNA reads TGCGCCAGCAGCCTGGACAGGGTTCTGACAGATACGCAGTATTTT. This sequence encodes CASSLDRVLTDTQYF.

Of note for this clone: Other DNA sequences in the sample encode the same CDR3. V and J are TRBV28 and TRBJ2-1; D uncertain. Trimming removed 6 bases at V and 9 bases at J, with 9 bases between. Germline assignment: CDR1 MDHEN and CDR2 SYDVKM. CDR3 length equals 11 residues. The CDR3 coding sequence is TGTGCCAGCAGCCCCCGGACTGAGCAGTTCTTC. This sequence encodes CASSPRTEQFF.

This clone was picked up one time. The V and J genes are TRBV5-1 and TRBJ1-3, with a possible D match to TRBD1 (5 bases). The CDR3 runs to 17 residues. With 1 base removed from V and 0 bases from J, the gap between germline ends came to 14 bases. Per the germline V gene, CDR1 is SGHRS and CDR2 is YFSETQ. The CDR3 bases are TGCGCCAGCAGCTTGTCGGCAGGGCCATTCTCTGGAAACACCATATATTTT. It is translated as CASSLSAGPFSGNTIYF.

This sequence joins TRBV19 and TRBJ2-3; D not resolved. Trimming took 4 bases from V and 2 from J, leaving 13 bases between them. The CDR3 totals 15 residues. From germline, CDR1 is LNHDA and CDR2 SQIVND (reference sequence). CDR3 region: CASSNVLEVTDTQYF. Here the CDR3 DNA reads TGTGCCAGTAGTAATGTCCTTGAGGTCACAGATACGCAGTATTTT.

This clone has more than one count but fewer than ten. V and J are TRBV6-5 and TRBJ1-2; 8 bases map to TRBD1. Germline trimming cut 5 bases from V and 4 bases from J; bases unmatched to any gene: 9. The CDR3 spans 15 residues. Germline loops: CDR1 MNHEY, CDR2 SVGAGI. The CDR3 region is CASSPTGDPLYGYTF. CDR3 nucleotide sequence: TGTGCCAGCAGTCCGACAGGGGACCCGCTCTATGGCTACACCTTC.

The V and J genes are TRBV30 and TRBJ2-2; TRBD1 agrees at 10 bases. The CDR3 spans 14 residues. The V segment lost 3 bases and the J segment 4 bases; nucleotides outside the gene matches: 2. The germline V gene encodes CDR1 GTSNPN and CDR2 SVGIG (reference sequence). The CDR3 is CAWRRDRGTGELFF. CDR3 nucleotides: TGTGCCTGGAGGAGGGACAGGGGCACCGGGGAGCTGTTTTTT.

The chain couples TRBV9 to TRBJ2-1; TRBD1 or TRBD2 may be the D gene (5 bases each). The germline gives CDR1 SGDLS, CDR2 YYNGEE. The CDR3 length is 14 residues. V was trimmed by 5 bases and J by 1 base, leaving 10 bases between them. This CDR3 reads CASSRGDSYNEQFF. The CDR3 DNA reads TGTGCCAGCAGTAGGGGAGATTCCTACAATGAGCAGTTCTTC. Supplemented by reference TRBV9 and TRBJ2-1, the full variable domain reads DSGVTQTPKHLITATGQRVTLRCSPRSGDLSVYWYQQSLDQGLQFLIQYYNGEERAKGNILERFSAQQFPDLHSELNLSSLELGDSALYFCASSRGDSYNEQFFGPGTRLTVL.

V gene TRBV6-6 combines with J gene TRBJ2-1; 8 bases line up with TRBD1. The germline V gene encodes CDR1 MNHNY and CDR2 SVGAGI (reference sequence). The CDR3 sequence is 14 residues long. The ends lost 4 bases at V and 7 bases at J; junction bases unmatched: 6. The CDR3 reads CASSSQGAQNEQFF. CDR3 sequence (DNA): TGTGCCAGCAGTTCTCAGGGGGCCCAGAATGAGCAGTTCTTC.